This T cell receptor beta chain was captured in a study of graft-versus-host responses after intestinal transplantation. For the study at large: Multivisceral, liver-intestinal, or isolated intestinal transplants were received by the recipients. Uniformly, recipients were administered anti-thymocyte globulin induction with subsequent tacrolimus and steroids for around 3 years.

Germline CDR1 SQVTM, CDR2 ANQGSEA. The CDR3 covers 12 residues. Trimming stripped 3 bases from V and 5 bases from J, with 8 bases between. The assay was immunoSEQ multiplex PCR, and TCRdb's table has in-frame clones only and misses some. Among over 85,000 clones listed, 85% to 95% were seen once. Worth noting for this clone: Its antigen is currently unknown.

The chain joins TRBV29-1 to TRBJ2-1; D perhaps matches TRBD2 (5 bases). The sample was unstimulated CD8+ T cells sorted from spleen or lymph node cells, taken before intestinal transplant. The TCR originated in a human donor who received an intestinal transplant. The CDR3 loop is CSVDIGNNEQFF. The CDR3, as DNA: TGCAGCGTTGATATCGGGAACAATGAGCAGTTCTTC.